This T cell receptor (beta chain) was documented in a study of PD-1 blockade in classical Hodgkin lymphoma. Study-wide results and caveats: The study reported lower baseline TCR diversity in newly diagnosed patients than in healthy donors. Undefined causes, possibly disease activity or prior therapy, underlie the repertoire differences.

Sequencing was performed with immunoSEQ multiplex PCR; in TCRdb, only in-frame clones are kept and a portion is missing. This table holds 10,000 or so clones, more than 75% found once. This clone is a singleton in its sample. Its specificity is not known. The CDR3 is made up of 13 amino acids. V lost 4 bases and J 3 bases, leaving 9 bases between the germline ends. Germline V gene data show CDR1 as SEHNR and CDR2 as FQNEAQ (reference sequence). Each patient relapsed following autologous stem cell transplantation, and prior brentuximab vedotin exposure differed. The sequence derives from a human donor with classical Hodgkin lymphoma. This chain uses TRBV7-9 with TRBJ1-1; possibly TRBD1 for D (5 bases). The specimen was peripheral blood mononuclear cells (PBMCs), collected at baseline. CDR3 coding DNA: TGTGCCAGCAGCTCGGGGGGGTACACTGAAGCTTTCTTT. Its protein product is CASSSGGYTEAFF.